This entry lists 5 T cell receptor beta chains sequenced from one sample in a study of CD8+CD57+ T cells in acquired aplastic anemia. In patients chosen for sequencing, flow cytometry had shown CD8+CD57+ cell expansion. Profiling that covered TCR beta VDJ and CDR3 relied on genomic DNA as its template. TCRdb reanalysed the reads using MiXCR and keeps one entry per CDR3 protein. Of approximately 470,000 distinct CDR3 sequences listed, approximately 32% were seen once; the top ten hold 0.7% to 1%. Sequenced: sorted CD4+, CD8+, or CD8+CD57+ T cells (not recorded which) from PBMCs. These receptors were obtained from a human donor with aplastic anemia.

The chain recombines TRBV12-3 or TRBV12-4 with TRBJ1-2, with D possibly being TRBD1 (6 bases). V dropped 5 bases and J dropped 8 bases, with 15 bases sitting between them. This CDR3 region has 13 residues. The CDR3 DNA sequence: TGTGCCAGCAGTCGACAGGATCCGGGAGGCTACACCTTC. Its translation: CASSRQDPGGYTF.

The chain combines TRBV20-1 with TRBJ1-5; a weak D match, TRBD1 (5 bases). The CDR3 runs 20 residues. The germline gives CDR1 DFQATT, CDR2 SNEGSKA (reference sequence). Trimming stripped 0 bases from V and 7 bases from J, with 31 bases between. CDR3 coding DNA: TGCAGTGCTAGAGATCCCGGGGGGAGACGTCCATTCGATTCCCGGCAGCCCCAGCATTTT. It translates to CSARDPGGRRPFDSRQPQHF.

The CDR3, as DNA: TGTGCCAGTAGTATGACAGGGCATCGGAATTCACCCCTCCACTTT. As protein: CASSMTGHRNSPLHF. The chain is built from TRBV19 and TRBJ1-6; 7 positions agree with TRBD1. The germline gives CDR1 LNHDA, CDR2 SQIVND (reference sequence). The CDR3 is 15 residues long. Unmatched junction bases numbered 6, after V lost 3 bases and J lost 7 bases.

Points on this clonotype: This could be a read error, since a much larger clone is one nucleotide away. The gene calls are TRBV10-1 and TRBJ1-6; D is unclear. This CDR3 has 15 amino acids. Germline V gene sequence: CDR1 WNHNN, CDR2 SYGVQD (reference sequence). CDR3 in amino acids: CASSLQSSEESPPHF. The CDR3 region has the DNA TGCGCCAGCAGCTTGCAATCCAGCGAGGAGTCACCCCCCCACTTT.

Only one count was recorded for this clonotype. CDR3 nucleotides: TGTGCCACCAGCGGGAGGAGGAACACTGAAGCTTTCTTT. It yields the protein CATSGRRNTEAFF. The chain joins TRBV15 to TRBJ1-1; unclear D gene. Germline V gene lookup returns CDR1 LNHNV and CDR2 YYDKDF (reference sequence). V lost 5 bases and J lost 1, with 8 bases in between. This CDR3 region has 13 residues. Drawing the rest from reference TRBV15 and TRBJ1-1, the complete variable domain is DAMVIQNPRYQVTQFGKPVTLSCSQTLNHNVMYWYQQKSSQAPKLLFHYYDKDFNNEADTPDNFQSRRPNTSFCFLDIRSPGLGDTAMYLCATSGRRNTEAFFGQGTRLTVV.